This T cell receptor (beta chain) was profiled in a study of vaccination and CD4 T cells after COVID-19. Turning to the study itself: Nasal swab PCR had shown SARS-CoV-2 positivity in the convalescent patients (roughly nine mild cases, one severe case). Notes on the study in general: In convalescent patients, a median roughly 87% of post-vaccine SARS-CoV-2-reactive clones appeared only after vaccination.

As for treatment: roughly 11-day PBMC culture with coronavirus spike peptide pools or control peptides (ViraFEST assay). Half the medium was exchanged for fresh IL-2 medium on days 3 and 7. Researchers used the Oncomine TCR Beta short-read assay to sequence DNA from cultured CD4+ T cells. TCRdb itself ran the PCR reads through MiXCR, one entry per CDR3 protein. There are fewer than 15,000 distinct CDR3 sequences in the sample; roughly two fifths occur only once, and over 7.5% lies in the top ten. CDR1 and CDR2 from the germline V gene are MNHEY and SMNVEV (reference sequence). The CDR3 spans 14 residues. V shed 3 bases and J shed 11 bases, with 14 bases lying between them. There are a few counts of this clonotype. The antigen remains undetermined.

The sequencing used CD4+ T cells from blood, cultured in vitro, collected after SARS-CoV-2 vaccination. This TCR derives from a human donor who had recovered from COVID-19. The rearrangement uses TRBV27 and TRBJ1-6; perhaps TRBD1 as D (5 bases). CDR3 nucleotide sequence: TGTGCCAGCAGTTTCCCAGGGTATCAGGCACCCCTCCACTTT. Encoded protein: CASSFPGYQAPLHF.